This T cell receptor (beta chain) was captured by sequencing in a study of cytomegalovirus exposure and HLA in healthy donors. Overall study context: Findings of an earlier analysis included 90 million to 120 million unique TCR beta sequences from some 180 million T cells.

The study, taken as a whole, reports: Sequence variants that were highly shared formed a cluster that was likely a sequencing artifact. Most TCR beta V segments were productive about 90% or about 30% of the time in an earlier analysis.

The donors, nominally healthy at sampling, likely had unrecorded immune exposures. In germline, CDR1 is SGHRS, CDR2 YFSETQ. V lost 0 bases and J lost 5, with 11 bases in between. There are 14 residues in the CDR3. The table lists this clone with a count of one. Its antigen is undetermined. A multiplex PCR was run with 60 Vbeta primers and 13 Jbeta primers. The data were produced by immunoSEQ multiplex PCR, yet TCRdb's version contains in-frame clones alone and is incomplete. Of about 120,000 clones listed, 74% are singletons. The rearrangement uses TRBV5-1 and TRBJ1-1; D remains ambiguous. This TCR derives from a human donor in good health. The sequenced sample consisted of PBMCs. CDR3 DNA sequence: TGCGCCAGCAGCTTGGAGACGGGGAGAACTGAAGCTTTCTTT. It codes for CASSLETGRTEAFF.